This TCR beta chain was sequenced during a study of technical replicates of blood from a handful of donors. The table came from immunoSEQ multiplex PCR; TCRdb's copy has only in-frame clones and leaves some out. The table includes more than 90,000 clones, 90% to 97% detected once. This clone was seen once. The CDR3 has 13 residues. Trimming cost V 7 bases and J 2 bases, with 11 bases left between them. Germline CDR1 reads MNHNY; CDR2 reads SVGAGI (reference sequence). This TCR came from a human donor in good health. Source material: T cells isolated from PBMCs. The chain is built from TRBV6-6 and TRBJ1-1; the D gene is possibly TRBD1 (5 bases). CDR3 DNA: TGTGCCAGCACCCCGACAGAAAACACTGAAGCTTTCTTT. This translates into CASTPTENTEAFF.